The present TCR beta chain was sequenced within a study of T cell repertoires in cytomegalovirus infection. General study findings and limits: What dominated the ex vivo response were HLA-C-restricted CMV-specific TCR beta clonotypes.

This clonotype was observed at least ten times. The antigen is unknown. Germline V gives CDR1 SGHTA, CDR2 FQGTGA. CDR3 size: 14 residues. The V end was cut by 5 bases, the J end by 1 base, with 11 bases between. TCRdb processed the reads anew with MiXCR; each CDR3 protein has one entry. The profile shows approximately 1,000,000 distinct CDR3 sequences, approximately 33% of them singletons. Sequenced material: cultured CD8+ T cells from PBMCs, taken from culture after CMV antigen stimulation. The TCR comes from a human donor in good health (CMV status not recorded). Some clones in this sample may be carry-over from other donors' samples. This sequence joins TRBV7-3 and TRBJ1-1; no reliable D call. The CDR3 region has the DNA TGTGCCAGCAGCCCGGATCCAGAGAACACTGAAGCTTTCTTT. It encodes CASSPDPENTEAFF.